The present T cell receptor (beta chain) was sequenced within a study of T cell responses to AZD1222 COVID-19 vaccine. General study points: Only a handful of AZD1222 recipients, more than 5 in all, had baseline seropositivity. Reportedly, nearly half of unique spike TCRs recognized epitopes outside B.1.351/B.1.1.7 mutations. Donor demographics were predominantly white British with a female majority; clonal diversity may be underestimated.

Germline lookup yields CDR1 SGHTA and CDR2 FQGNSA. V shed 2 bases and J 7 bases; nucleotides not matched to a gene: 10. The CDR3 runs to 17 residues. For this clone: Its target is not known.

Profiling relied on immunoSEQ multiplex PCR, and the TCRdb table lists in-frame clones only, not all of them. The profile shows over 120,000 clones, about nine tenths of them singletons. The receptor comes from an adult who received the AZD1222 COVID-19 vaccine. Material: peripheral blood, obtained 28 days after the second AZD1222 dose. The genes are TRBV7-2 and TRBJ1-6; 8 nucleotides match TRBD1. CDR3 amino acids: CASSLRGQGRKNSPLHF. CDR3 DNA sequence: TGTGCCAGCAGCTTACGTGGACAGGGTCGAAAAAATTCACCCCTCCACTTT.